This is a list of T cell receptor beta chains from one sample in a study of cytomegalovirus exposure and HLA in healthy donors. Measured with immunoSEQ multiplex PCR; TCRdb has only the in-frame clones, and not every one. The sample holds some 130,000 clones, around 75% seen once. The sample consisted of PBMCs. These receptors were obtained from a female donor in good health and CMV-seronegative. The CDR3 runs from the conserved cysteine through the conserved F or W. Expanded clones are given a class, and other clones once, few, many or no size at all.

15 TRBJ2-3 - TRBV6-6 CASSRDRASTDTQYF
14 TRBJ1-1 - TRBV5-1 CASGSEQPSTEAFF
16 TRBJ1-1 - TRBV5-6 CASSGGTGWGNTEAFF
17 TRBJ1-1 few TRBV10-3 CAIRDTSWQGPNTEAFF
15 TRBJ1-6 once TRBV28 CASSLLVQGKSPLHF
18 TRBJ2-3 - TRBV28 CASSFPTSGVTPTDTQYF
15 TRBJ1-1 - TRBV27 CASSALPSWRTEAFF
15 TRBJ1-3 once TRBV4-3 CASKGDRASGNTIYF
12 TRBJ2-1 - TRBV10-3 CAISAEVGGQFF
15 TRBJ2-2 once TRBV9 CASSPREGSTGELFF
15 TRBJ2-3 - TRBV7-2 CASSFLAGGTDTQYF
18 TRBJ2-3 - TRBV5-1 CASSLAGTSGSGTDTQYF
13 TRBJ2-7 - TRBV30 CAWSRGGAYEQYF
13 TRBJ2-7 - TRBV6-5 CASSPQISYEQYF
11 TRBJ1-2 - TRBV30 CAWSRQSPGTF
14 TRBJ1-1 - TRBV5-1 CASSLDRAGTEAFF
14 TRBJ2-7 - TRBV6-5 CASRQVASRYEQYF
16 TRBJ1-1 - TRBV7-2 CASSLSPLRVGTEAFF
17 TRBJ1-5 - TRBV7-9 CASSQAGQGVSNQPQHF
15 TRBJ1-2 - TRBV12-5 CASGFTGFYNYGYTF
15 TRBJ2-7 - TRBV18 CASSPGGLVRYEQYF
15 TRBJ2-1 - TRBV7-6 CASSPVVEGSDEQFF
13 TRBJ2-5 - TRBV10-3 CAISRDSQGTQYF
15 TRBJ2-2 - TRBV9 CASSQDSLNTGELFF
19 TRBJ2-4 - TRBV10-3 CAISEQLGTSGGTKNIQYF
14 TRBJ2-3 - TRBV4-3 CASSHGLAGDTQYF
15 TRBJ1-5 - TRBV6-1 CASSELGGFNQPQHF
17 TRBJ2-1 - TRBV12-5 CASGLEGTSRGRREQFF
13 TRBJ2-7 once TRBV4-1 CASSQDPGGEQYF
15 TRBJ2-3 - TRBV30 CAWSGDRGLADTQYF
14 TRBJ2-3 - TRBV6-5 CASSYGGGANTQYF
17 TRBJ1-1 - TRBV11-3 CASSLDRFGRVGTEAFF
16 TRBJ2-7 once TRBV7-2 CASSLGAWTTTYEQYF
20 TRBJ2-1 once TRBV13 CASSLGLATSGTGSYNEQFF
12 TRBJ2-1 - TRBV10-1 CASSENAGEQFF
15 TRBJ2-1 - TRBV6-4 CASSDLGGTYNEQFF